The 29 T cell receptor beta chains given below trace back to one sample, sequenced in a study of radiation and T cells in renal cell carcinoma. Time point specified: blood 4 weeks post-SBRT, at nephrectomy. The treatment is: 15 Gy SBRT to primary tumor, nephrectomy 4 weeks later. Data came from immunoSEQ multiplex PCR; TCRdb stores just in-frame clones and leaves some out. The data hold some 31,000 clones, with more than 65% observed a single time. This sample comprised blood, obtained from a patient whose treatment included radiotherapy and nephrectomy. The receptors originated from a man between 60 and 75 years old with renal cell carcinoma.

This clone has just a few counts. This chain connects TRBV29-1 to TRBJ2-5, with D tentatively TRBD2 (7 bases). This CDR3 contains 14 residues. In germline, CDR1 is SQVTM, CDR2 ANQGSEA. V was pared by 4 bases and J by 1 base, with 13 bases between. CDR3 sequence reads: CSVGGGTIQETQYF. The CDR3 bases are TGCAGCGTTGGGGGGGGCACGATCCAAGAGACCCAGTACTTC.

The table lists this clone with a count of one. The gene calls are TRBV9 and TRBJ1-2, with D hard to call. Germline values: CDR1 SGDLS, CDR2 YYNGEE. This CDR3 is 12 amino acids long. V gave up 4 bases and J gave up 8 bases, with 12 bases separating them. This chain's CDR3 is CASSPFGAGYTF. The CDR3 coding sequence is TGTGCCAGCAGCCCCTTCGGAGCCGGCTACACCTTC.

This chain uses TRBV6-5 with TRBJ1-1; D remains unclear. This CDR3 is 15 amino acids long. Germline lookup yields CDR1 MNHEY and CDR2 SVGAGI. The V end was cut by 0 bases, the J end by 2 bases, with 10 bases between. This chain's CDR3 is CASSYSRGINTEAFF. CDR3 nucleotides: TGTGCCAGCAGTTACTCAAGAGGGATTAACACTGAAGCTTTCTTT.

V usage is TRBV6-6 and J usage is TRBJ1-1, with a weak D call TRBD1 (5 bases). This CDR3 is built from 13 residues. Germline CDR1 is MNHNY and CDR2 is SVGAGI (reference sequence). The V end was cut by 2 bases, the J end by 3 bases, with 7 bases between. DNA of the CDR3: TGTGCCAGCAGTTACAGCAGGGACACTGAAGCTTTCTTT. Residues: CASSYSRDTEAFF.

This clone was found a few times. The V call is TRBV10-2, the J call TRBJ1-5; D is unresolved. Germline assignment: CDR1 WSHSY and CDR2 SAAADI. Trimming shortened V by 0 bases and J by 2 bases, and 2 bases separated the two germline ends. This CDR3 region has 13 residues. CDR3 DNA sequence: TGCGCCAGCAGTGAGTCGGGCAATCAGCCCCAGCATTTT. Translated: CASSESGNQPQHF.

The gene calls are TRBV5-6 and TRBJ2-7; D might be TRBD1 (6 bases). The CDR3 runs to 13 residues. CDR1 and CDR2 (germline): SGHDT, YYEEEE. Trimming removed 4 bases from V and 3 bases from J, with 11 bases in between. Written as DNA, the CDR3 is TGTGCCAGCAGCATAGTGACAGGCTACGAGCAGTACTTC. It codes for CASSIVTGYEQYF.

The chain combines TRBV2 with TRBJ1-4, with D possibly TRBD1 on 5 matching bases. The CDR3 loop spans 15 amino acids. Germline V gives CDR1 SNHLY, CDR2 FYNNEI. Trimming took off 4 bases at V and 8 bases at J, with 17 bases between the two ends. The CDR3 region is CASSGDGLVEEKLFF. In nucleotides, the CDR3 is TGTGCCAGCAGTGGGGACGGTTTGGTAGAAGAAAAACTGTTTTTT.

V gene TRBV7-9 combines with J gene TRBJ2-1; D not certain. Germline V lookup: CDR1 SEHNR, CDR2 FQNEAQ (reference sequence). The ends were cut back, 3 bases at V and 7 bases at J, with 7 bases in the middle. CDR3 length equals 12 residues. The CDR3 region is CASSFRRNEQFF. The CDR3, as DNA: TGTGCCAGCAGCTTTAGACGGAATGAGCAGTTCTTC.

V usage is TRBV28 and J usage is TRBJ1-4; D not certain. The CDR3 extends over 14 amino acids. Germline-derived CDR1 and CDR2 are MDHEN and SYDVKM. The V end lost 2 bases, the J end lost 3 bases, and 7 bases lay between the germline ends. In DNA, the CDR3 is TGTGCCAGCAGTTTACCGGGCTCTAATGAAAAACTGTTTTTT. Protein sequence: CASSLPGSNEKLFF.

The V gene is TRBV5-1, the J gene TRBJ2-5, with unresolved D. The CDR3 has 13 amino acids. Germline CDR1 and CDR2: SGHRS and YFSETQ. V lost 0 bases to trimming and J lost 3 bases, with 6 bases between them. The CDR3 is CASSLALKETQYF. CDR3 in DNA: TGCGCCAGCAGCTTGGCACTTAAAGAGACCCAGTACTTC.

This clone was detected ten times or more. V is TRBV2 and J is TRBJ2-1; a weak D match, TRBD1 (5 bases). V was shortened by 2 bases and J by 3 bases, with 14 bases between the two germline ends. The CDR3 totals 16 residues. Germline lookup yields CDR1 SNHLY and CDR2 FYNNEI. As DNA, the CDR3 is TGTGCCAGCAGTGAATCCAGTGCAGGGTACTACAATGAGCAGTTCTTC. Translated, it gives CASSESSAGYYNEQFF.

The chain joins TRBV7-2 to TRBJ2-1; D is unresolved. Germline assignment: CDR1 SGHTA and CDR2 FQGNSA. With 1 base removed from V and 0 bases from J, the gap between germline ends came to 4 bases. CDR3 length equals 14 residues. The CDR3 region has the DNA TGTGCCAGCAGCTTAGAGAGCTCCTACAATGAGCAGTTCTTC. Protein product: CASSLESSYNEQFF.

The chain recombines TRBV7-2 with TRBJ2-3, with D unresolved. Germline CDR1 is SGHTA and CDR2 is FQGNSA. This CDR3 comprises 12 residues. V was cut by 3 bases and J by 9 bases, with 10 bases left in between. The chain's CDR3 is CASSFPQATQYF. The CDR3 DNA reads TGTGCCAGCAGCTTTCCCCAAGCGACGCAGTATTTT. The complete variable domain, with remaining parts taken from reference TRBV7-2 and TRBJ2-3, reads GAGVSQSPSNKVTEKGKDVELRCDPISGHTALYWYRQSLGQGLEFLIYFQGNSAPDKSGLPSDRFSAERTGGSVSTLTIQRTQQEDSAVYLCASSFPQATQYFGPGTRLTVL.

The rearrangement uses TRBV2 and TRBJ1-5; TRBD1 agrees at 8 bases. Germline V gene data show CDR1 as SNHLY and CDR2 as FYNNEI. This CDR3 has 14 amino acids. V lost 10 bases and J lost 2; bases outside the gene matches: 7. CDR3 in DNA: TGTGCCACAAAGGACAGGGAGGGCAATCAGCCCCAGCATTTT. It specifies CATKDREGNQPQHF.

V is TRBV11-3 and J is TRBJ2-2, with 9 positions matching TRBD2. The length of the CDR3 is 16 residues. Per germline, CDR1 SGHNT and CDR2 YENEEA. Trimming cost V 4 bases and J 3 bases; bases outside gene matches: 6. CDR3 protein: CASSSRLAEHTGELFF. CDR3 coding DNA: TGTGCCAGCAGCTCCAGACTAGCGGAACACACCGGGGAGCTGTTTTTT.

This clone was seen a few times. V and J are TRBV27 and TRBJ2-7; TRBD1 agrees at 8 bases. CDR3 length equals 15 residues. V shed 3 bases, J shed 6 bases, and the junction held 10 bases outside the gene matches. Germline CDR1 MNHEY, CDR2 SMNVEV (reference sequence). This chain's CDR3 is CASSFGGQGIGEQYF. In nucleotides, the CDR3 is TGTGCCAGCAGTTTTGGTGGACAGGGAATTGGCGAGCAGTACTTC.

The chain carries TRBV6-1 and TRBJ1-2; 9 bases line up with TRBD1. The ends lost 8 bases at V and 11 bases at J; junction bases unmatched: 9. Per germline, CDR1 MNHNS and CDR2 SASEGT. The CDR3 consists of 12 residues. The CDR3 reads CASVAGTGNYTF. The DNA of the CDR3 is TGTGCCAGCGTCGCCGGGACAGGGAATTACACCTTC.

The chain has TRBV7-2 and TRBJ1-2, with no clear D. The germline V gene encodes CDR1 SGHTA and CDR2 FQGNSA. V was pared by 1 base and J by 7 bases, with 13 bases between. CDR3 length equals 14 residues. In nucleotides, the CDR3 is TGTGCCAGCAGCTTAGGGGTAGGGCCCTCTGGCTACACCTTC. Its protein product is CASSLGVGPSGYTF.

The chain recombines TRBV5-1 with TRBJ2-1; 9 nucleotides align to TRBD1. V lost 0 bases, J lost 6 bases, and 7 bases stayed unmatched. This CDR3 is built from 16 residues. CDR1 and CDR2 from the germline V gene are SGHRS and YFSETQ. This CDR3 is CASSLGDRVSINEQFF. CDR3 bases: TGCGCCAGCAGCTTGGGGGACAGGGTATCCATCAATGAGCAGTTCTTC.

This sequence joins TRBV10-3 and TRBJ1-4; 10 nucleotides line up with TRBD1. Germline CDR1 ENHRY, CDR2 SYGVKD. CDR3 size: 14 residues. J lost 6 bases, V lost 4 bases, and 2 bases had no gene match. CDR3 nucleotides: TGTGCCATCAGTGCCGGGACAGGGGATGAAAAACTGTTTTTT. It encodes CAISAGTGDEKLFF.

V gene TRBV6-1 combines with J gene TRBJ1-2; D is ambiguous. Germline CDR1 and CDR2: MNHNS and SASEGT. Between the trimmed V and J ends, which lost 5 bases and 5 bases, there was a span of 15 bases. This CDR3 has 14 residues. For the CDR3, the DNA is TGTGCCAGCAGTCTCCAACACACCGGTTATGGCTACACCTTC. Amino acids: CASSLQHTGYGYTF.

The chain links TRBV2 to TRBJ1-4; D is perhaps TRBD1 (5 bases). This CDR3 has 16 amino acids. The germline V gene has CDR1 SNHLY and CDR2 FYNNEI. V shed 3 bases and J shed 4 bases, with 15 bases lying between them. The CDR3 here is CASSDSWGRSNEKLFF. The CDR3 region has the DNA TGTGCCAGCAGTGACTCCTGGGGCAGGAGTAATGAAAAACTGTTTTTT.

The CDR3 reads CASSENRDQETQYF. The CDR3 coding sequence is TGTGCCAGCAGTGAAAACCGGGACCAAGAGACCCAGTACTTC. This chain uses TRBV2 with TRBJ2-5, with no clear D. The germline V gene has CDR1 SNHLY and CDR2 FYNNEI. CDR3 length: 14 residues. Trimming removed 2 bases from V and 0 bases from J, with 7 bases in between. The full variable domain, its missing parts supplied by reference TRBV2 and TRBJ2-5, is EPEVTQTPSHQVTQMGQEVILRCVPISNHLYFYWYRQILGQKVEFLVSFYNNEISEKSEIFDDQFSVERPDGSNFTLKIRSTKLEDSAMYFCASSENRDQETQYFGPGTRLLVL.

The CDR3 loop reads CASRNSGQGDTGELFF. CDR3 in DNA: TGTGCCAGTCGAAATTCGGGACAGGGGGACACCGGGGAGCTGTTTTTT. V is TRBV7-3 and J is TRBJ2-2; TRBD1 matches at 11 bases. The V segment lost 9 bases and the J segment 3 bases; nucleotides outside the gene matches: 9. Germline CDR1 reads SGHTA; CDR2 reads FQGTGA. This CDR3 has 16 residues.

This clone is categorized as medium-sized (0.01 to 0.1%). V is TRBV7-2 and J is TRBJ2-1; 9 bases align to TRBD2. The CDR3 spans 15 residues. The junction had 10 bases not matched to a gene; V was cut back by 5 bases and J by 8 bases. CDR1 and CDR2 from the germline V gene are SGHTA and FQGNSA. The CDR3 DNA sequence: TGTGCCAGCAGCGACCCGGGACTAGCCTCAGATGAGCAGTTCTTC. It yields the protein CASSDPGLASDEQFF. The full variable domain, completed using reference TRBV7-2 and TRBJ2-1, is GAGVSQSPSNKVTEKGKDVELRCDPISGHTALYWYRQSLGQGLEFLIYFQGNSAPDKSGLPSDRFSAERTGGSVSTLTIQRTQQEDSAVYLCASSDPGLASDEQFFGPGTRLTVL.

The chain employs TRBV5-6 and TRBJ1-2; 9 nucleotides match TRBD1. The germline V gene has CDR1 SGHDT and CDR2 YYEEEE. With V trimmed by 0 bases and J by 2 bases, 2 bases remained unmatched. The CDR3 loop spans 15 amino acids. CDR3 DNA sequence: TGTGCCAGCAGCTTGGGAACAGGGGGCAACTATGGCTACACCTTC. Its translation: CASSLGTGGNYGYTF.

The chain links TRBV2 to TRBJ1-3, with D perhaps TRBD1 (5 bases). Germline V CDR1 and CDR2: SNHLY, FYNNEI. CDR3 length: 14 residues. The ends were cut back, 3 bases at V and 3 bases at J, with 9 bases in the middle. The CDR3 bases are TGTGCCAGCAGTGAGCAGGGCGTTGGAAACACCATATATTTT. This translates into CASSEQGVGNTIYF.

In nucleotides, the CDR3 is TGTGCCAGCAGCTCCAGGACAGACAACTATGGCTACACCTTC. This sequence encodes CASSSRTDNYGYTF. This chain links TRBV7-9 with TRBJ1-2; tentative D call: TRBD1 (6 bases). CDR1 and CDR2 (germline): SEHNR, FQNEAQ (reference sequence). This CDR3 region has 14 residues. Trimming shortened V by 4 bases and J by 2 bases, and 11 bases separated the two germline ends.

The chain employs TRBV7-2 and TRBJ2-3; TRBD2 matches 8 bases. There are 17 residues in the CDR3. CDR1 and CDR2 from the germline V gene are SGHTA and FQGNSA. V dropped 2 bases and J dropped 5; count of bases not matched to a gene: 12. This CDR3 reads CASSLRGAAGEGDTQYF. CDR3 bases: TGTGCCAGCAGCTTAAGAGGCGCAGCGGGAGAGGGAGATACGCAGTATTTT. Together with reference TRBV7-2 and TRBJ2-3, the CDR3 gives the full variable domain: GAGVSQSPSNKVTEKGKDVELRCDPISGHTALYWYRQSLGQGLEFLIYFQGNSAPDKSGLPSDRFSAERTGGSVSTLTIQRTQQEDSAVYLCASSLRGAAGEGDTQYFGPGTRLTVL.